This T cell receptor (beta chain) was recovered during a study of OX40 agonist ivuxolimab in advanced cancers. The study in broad terms: Ivuxolimab, which targeted the costimulatory receptor OX40 (CD134), was an agonistic, fully human IgG2 monoclonal antibody. The purpose of peripheral TCRbeta sequencing was to test whether ivuxolimab changed TCR sequence diversity and led to clonal T-cell expansion. The paper reports the monotherapy dose-escalation portion (N of about 50 patients) of the phase I ivuxolimab trial. Partial responses occurred in three dose-escalation patients: two with cutaneous melanoma and one with hepatocellular carcinoma. Intravenous ivuxolimab was administered to patients every 2 weeks at six dose levels: 0.01, 0.1, 0.3, 1.5, 3 and 10 mg/kg. Of the approximately 54 dose-escalation patients, hepatocellular carcinoma was present in roughly 19, melanoma in roughly 15, renal cell carcinoma in 9 and head and neck cancer in 9. Prior anti-PD-1, anti-PD-L1 or anti-CTLA-4 therapy was permitted, and checkpoint inhibitors had been received by about two fifths of dose-escalation patients. The dose-escalation cohort was about 83% male with a mean age of around 64 years, ranging from about 23 to 85.

Patients with a history of autoimmune disease or receiving systemic immunosuppression were excluded from the trial. Peripheral blood for TCR sequencing was collected from all dose cohorts at baseline, on cycle 4 day 1, and on cycle 7 day 1. The samples were drawn from a first-in-human, open-label, multicenter phase I dose-escalation trial of ivuxolimab. Adults with locally advanced or metastatic head and neck squamous cell, hepatocellular, melanoma or renal cell carcinoma were enrolled in the trial. Before TCR sequencing, CD4+ T cells and CD8+ T cells were sorted from peripheral blood as separate populations. CDR1 and CDR2 are read off the germline V gene (reference sequence) as LNHDA and SQIVND. The CDR3, from cysteine to phenylalanine, totals 14 residues. Kept here is only the CDR3 DNA, which spans 42 bases and is read in frame from base 1. At the junction V is shortened by 5 bases and J by 4 bases, with 11 bases in between.

A note on this clone: Its antigen is not yet known. Base qualities are missing; no much larger clone stands one base away.

To sequence the TCRbeta CDR3 region, genomic DNA was isolated from the sorted cells. The immunoSEQ Assay was used to sequence the TCRbeta CDR3 regions. Sourced from immuneACCESS, this table was stored by TCRdb with only in-frame sequences that have V and J called. A share of the clones is absent; for the studies checked, an unresolved V gene accounts for under half, and the remainder has no known explanation. This sample comprises fewer than 80,000 clones, 70% to 90% of them detected only once. Less than 6.5% of the sample lies in the top ten. General findings and caveats noted by the study authors: The antigen specificity of the clonally expanded peripheral T cells was not determined. After ivuxolimab, more expanded clones were found on average in CD8+ T cells than in CD4+ T cells. Low levels of normalized T-cell clonal expansion were also seen in some patients who did not respond. Partial responders in the 0.1-3.0 mg/kg groups had among the lowest normalized peripheral clonal expansion, especially among CD8+ T cells. At doses from 0.1 to 3.0 mg/kg, clonal expansion was seen in both CD4+ and CD8+ blood T cells between baseline and week 6.

This TCR derives from an adult with an advanced solid tumor such as melanoma, head and neck, liver or kidney cancer. The V and J segments used are TRBV19 and TRBJ1-4; a tentative D call is TRBD1 (6 bases match). Sample: CD4+ or CD8+ T cells sorted from blood, taken in a trial of the OX40 agonist ivuxolimab. The CDR3 region reads CASSYREFNEKLFF. The base sequence is TGTGCCAGTAGTTACAGGGAATTTAATGAAAAACTGTTTTTT.